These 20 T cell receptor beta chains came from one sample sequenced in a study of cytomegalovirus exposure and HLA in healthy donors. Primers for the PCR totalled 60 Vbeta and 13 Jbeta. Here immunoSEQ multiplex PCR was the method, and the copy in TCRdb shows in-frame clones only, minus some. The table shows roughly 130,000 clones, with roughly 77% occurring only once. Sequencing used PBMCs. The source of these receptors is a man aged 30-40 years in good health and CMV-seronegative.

DNA for the CDR3: TGTGCCAGCAGCTTGTTTCGTTCGGGTAGTGCCACTGAAGCTTTCTTT. It encodes CASSLFRSGSATEAFF. The chain is built from TRBV5-6 and TRBJ1-1; no clear D. The CDR3 runs 16 residues. Trimming removed 1 base from V and 4 bases from J, with 17 bases in between. Germline CDR1 reads SGHDT; CDR2 reads YYEEEE.

The CDR3 DNA is TGTGCCAGCAGTTTAGAGGCGGGGGGGCCTCACTACGAGCAGTACTTC. As protein: CASSLEAGGPHYEQYF. The V and J genes are TRBV27 and TRBJ2-7; 9 nucleotides line up with TRBD2. Germline assignment: CDR1 MNHEY and CDR2 SMNVEV (reference sequence). The length of the CDR3 is 16 residues. J gave up 3 bases and V 2 bases, and 8 bases lay outside the gene matches.

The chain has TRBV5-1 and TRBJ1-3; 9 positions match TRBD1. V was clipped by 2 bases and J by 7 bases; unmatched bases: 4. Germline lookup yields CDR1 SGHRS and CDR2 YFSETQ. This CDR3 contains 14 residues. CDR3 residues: CASSFNGQGNTIYF. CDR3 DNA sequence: TGCGCCAGCAGCTTCAACGGACAGGGGAACACCATATATTTT.

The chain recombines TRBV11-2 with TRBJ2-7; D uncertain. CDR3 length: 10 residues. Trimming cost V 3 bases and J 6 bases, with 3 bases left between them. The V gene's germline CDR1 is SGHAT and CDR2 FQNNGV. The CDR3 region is CASSFGEQYF. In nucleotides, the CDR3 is TGTGCCAGCAGCTTCGGCGAGCAGTACTTC.

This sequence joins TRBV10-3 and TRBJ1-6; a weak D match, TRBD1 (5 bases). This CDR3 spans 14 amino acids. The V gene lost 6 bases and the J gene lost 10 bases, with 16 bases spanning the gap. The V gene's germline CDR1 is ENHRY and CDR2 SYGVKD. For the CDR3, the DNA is TGTGCCATCAGCCGTGACGGCCGGGGGTCACCCCTCCACTTT. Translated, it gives CAISRDGRGSPLHF.

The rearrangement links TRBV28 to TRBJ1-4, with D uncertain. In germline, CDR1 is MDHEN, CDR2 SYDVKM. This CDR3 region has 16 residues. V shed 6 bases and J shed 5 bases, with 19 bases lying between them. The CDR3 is CASSPLQLRPNEKLFF. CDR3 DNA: TGTGCCAGCAGCCCCCTTCAATTGCGTCCAAATGAAAAACTGTTTTTT.

The CDR3 sequence: CASSDSALSYNEQFF. In DNA, the CDR3 is TGTGCCAGCAGTGACAGCGCCCTCTCCTACAATGAGCAGTTCTTC. The chain joins TRBV6-1 to TRBJ2-1; D unresolved. V was clipped by 3 bases and J by 0 bases, with 9 bases between them. The germline gives CDR1 MNHNS, CDR2 SASEGT. The length of the CDR3 is 15 residues.

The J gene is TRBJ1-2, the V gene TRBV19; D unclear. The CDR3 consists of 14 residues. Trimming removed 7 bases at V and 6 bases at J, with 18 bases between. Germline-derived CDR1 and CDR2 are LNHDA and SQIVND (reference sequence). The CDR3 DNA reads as TGTGCCAGTACCCCCGGCCCACTACTGGATGGCTACACCTTC. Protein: CASTPGPLLDGYTF.

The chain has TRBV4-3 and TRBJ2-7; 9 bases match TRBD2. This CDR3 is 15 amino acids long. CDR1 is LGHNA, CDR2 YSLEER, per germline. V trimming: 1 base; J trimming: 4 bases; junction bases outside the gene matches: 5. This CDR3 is CASSQAVAGVYEQYF. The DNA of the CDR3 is TGCGCCAGCAGCCAAGCTGTAGCGGGAGTGTACGAGCAGTACTTC.

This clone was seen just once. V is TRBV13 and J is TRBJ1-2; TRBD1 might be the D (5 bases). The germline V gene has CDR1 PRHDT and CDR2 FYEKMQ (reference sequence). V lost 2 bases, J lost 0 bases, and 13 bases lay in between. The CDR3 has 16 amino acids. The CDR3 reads CASSLPRATANYGYTF. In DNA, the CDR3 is TGTGCCAGCAGCTTACCTCGGGCGACAGCTAACTATGGCTACACCTTC.

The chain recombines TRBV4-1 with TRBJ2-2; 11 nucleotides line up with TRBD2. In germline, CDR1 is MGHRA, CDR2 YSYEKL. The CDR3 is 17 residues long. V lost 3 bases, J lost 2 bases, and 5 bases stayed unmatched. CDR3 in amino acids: CASSHRTSGRNTGELFF. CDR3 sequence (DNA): TGCGCCAGCAGCCATCGGACTAGCGGGCGTAACACCGGGGAGCTGTTTTTT.

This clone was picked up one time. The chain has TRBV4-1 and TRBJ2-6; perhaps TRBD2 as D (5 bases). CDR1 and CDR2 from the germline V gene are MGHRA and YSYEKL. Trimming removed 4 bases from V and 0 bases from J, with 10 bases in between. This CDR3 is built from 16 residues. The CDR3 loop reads CASSRGLFSGANVLTF. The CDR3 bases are TGCGCCAGCAGCCGTGGACTGTTCTCTGGGGCCAACGTCCTGACTTTC.

The CDR3 DNA reads as TGTGCCAGCAGCTTGAATCCGGGGGACAGGGGATTGGAGACCCAGTACTTC. As protein: CASSLNPGDRGLETQYF. This chain links TRBV5-4 with TRBJ2-5, with 10 bases lining up with TRBD1. V dropped 1 base and J dropped 5; count of bases not matched to a gene: 11. Germline loops: CDR1 SGHNT, CDR2 YYREEE (reference sequence). The CDR3 length is 17 residues. The whole variable domain, remainder taken from reference TRBV5-4 and TRBJ2-5, is ETGVTQSPTHLIKTRGQQVTLRCSSQSGHNTVSWYQQALGQGPQFIFQYYREEENGRGNFPPRFSGLQFPNYSSELNVNALELDDSALYLCASSLNPGDRGLETQYFGPGTRLLVL.

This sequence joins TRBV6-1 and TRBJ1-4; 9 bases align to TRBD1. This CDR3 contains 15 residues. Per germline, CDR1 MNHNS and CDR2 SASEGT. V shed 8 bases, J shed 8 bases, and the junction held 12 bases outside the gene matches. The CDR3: CASRKRWTGEEKLFF. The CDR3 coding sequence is TGTGCCAGCCGAAAGAGATGGACAGGGGAGGAAAAACTGTTTTTT.

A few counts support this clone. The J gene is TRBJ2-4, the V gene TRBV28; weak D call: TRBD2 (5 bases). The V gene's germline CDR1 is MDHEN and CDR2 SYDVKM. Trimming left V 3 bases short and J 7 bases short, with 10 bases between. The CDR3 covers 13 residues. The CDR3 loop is CASSFVTGNIQYF. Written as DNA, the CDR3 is TGTGCCAGCAGTTTCGTGACGGGGAACATTCAGTACTTC.

The CDR3 spells CASRSFAGQYEQYF. In DNA, the CDR3 is TGCGCCAGCAGATCATTCGCCGGACAGTACGAGCAGTACTTC. The genes are TRBV5-1 and TRBJ2-7; weak D call: TRBD1 (6 bases). The V gene lost 5 bases and the J gene lost 4 bases, with 16 bases spanning the gap. Germline assignment: CDR1 SGHRS and CDR2 YFSETQ. This CDR3 spans 14 amino acids.

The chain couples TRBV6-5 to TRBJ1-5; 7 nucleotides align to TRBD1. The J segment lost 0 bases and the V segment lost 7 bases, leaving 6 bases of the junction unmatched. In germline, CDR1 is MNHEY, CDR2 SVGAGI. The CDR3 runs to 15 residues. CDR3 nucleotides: TGTGCCAGCAAACAGGGGATCTATAGCAATCAGCCCCAGCATTTT. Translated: CASKQGIYSNQPQHF.

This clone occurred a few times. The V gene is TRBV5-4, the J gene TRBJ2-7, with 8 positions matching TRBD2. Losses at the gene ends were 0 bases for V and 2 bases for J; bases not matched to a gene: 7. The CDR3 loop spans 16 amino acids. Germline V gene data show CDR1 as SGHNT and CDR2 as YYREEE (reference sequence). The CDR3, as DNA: TGTGCCAGCAGCTTGGGAGCGGGGGCCAGGCCCTACGAGCAGTACTTC. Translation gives CASSLGAGARPYEQYF.

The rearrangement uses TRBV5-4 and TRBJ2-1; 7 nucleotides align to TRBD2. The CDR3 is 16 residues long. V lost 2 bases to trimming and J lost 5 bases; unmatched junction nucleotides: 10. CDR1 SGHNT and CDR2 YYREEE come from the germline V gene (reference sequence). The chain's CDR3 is CASSFPSSSGDNEQFF. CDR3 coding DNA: TGTGCCAGCAGCTTTCCGTCGTCTAGCGGCGACAATGAGCAGTTCTTC.

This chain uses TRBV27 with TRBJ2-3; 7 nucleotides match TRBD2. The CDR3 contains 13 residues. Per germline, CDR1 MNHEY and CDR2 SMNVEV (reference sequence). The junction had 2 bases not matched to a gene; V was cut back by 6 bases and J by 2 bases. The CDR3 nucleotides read TGTGCCAGCAGCCGACTAGCCACAGATACGCAGTATTTT. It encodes CASSRLATDTQYF.